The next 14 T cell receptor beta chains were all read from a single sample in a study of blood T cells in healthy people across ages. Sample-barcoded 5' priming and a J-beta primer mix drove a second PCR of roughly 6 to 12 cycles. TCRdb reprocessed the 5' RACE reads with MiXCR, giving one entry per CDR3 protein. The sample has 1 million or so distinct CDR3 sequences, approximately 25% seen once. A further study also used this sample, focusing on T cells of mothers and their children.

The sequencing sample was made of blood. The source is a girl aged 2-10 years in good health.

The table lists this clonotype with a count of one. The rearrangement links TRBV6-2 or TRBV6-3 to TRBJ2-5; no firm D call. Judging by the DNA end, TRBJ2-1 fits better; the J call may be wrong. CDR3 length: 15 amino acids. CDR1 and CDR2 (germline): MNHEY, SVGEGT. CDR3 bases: TGTGCCAGCAGTTATCAGGCAGAAGACTACAATGAGCAGTTCTTC. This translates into CASSYQAEDYNEQFF.

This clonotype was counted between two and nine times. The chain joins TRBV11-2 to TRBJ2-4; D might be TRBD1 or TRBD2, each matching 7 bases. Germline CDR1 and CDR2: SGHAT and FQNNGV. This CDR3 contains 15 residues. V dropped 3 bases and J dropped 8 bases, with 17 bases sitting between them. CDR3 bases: TGTGCCAGCAGCTTCGGGGAGGGCCAGGGGGACATTCAGTACTTC. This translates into CASSFGEGQGDIQYF.

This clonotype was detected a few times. CDR3: CASRKVIGNNEKLFF. The CDR3 DNA reads as TGTGCCAGCAGGAAAGTCATAGGGAATAATGAAAAACTGTTTTTT. The genes are TRBV6-5 and TRBJ1-4; D remains ambiguous. The CDR3 runs to 15 residues. In germline, CDR1 is MNHEY, CDR2 SVGAGI. With 6 bases removed from V and 4 bases from J, the gap between germline ends came to 15 bases.

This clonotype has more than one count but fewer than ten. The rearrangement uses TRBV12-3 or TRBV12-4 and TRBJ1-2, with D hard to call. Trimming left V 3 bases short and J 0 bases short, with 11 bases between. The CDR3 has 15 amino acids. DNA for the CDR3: TGTGCCAGCAGTTTTTCCTACTCCACTAACTATGGCTACACCTTC. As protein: CASSFSYSTNYGYTF.

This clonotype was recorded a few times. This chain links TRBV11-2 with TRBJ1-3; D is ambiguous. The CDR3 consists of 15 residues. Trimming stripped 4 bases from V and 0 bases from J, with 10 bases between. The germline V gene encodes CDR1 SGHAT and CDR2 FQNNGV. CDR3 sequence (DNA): TGTGCCAGCAGCTCCCGAGCGACCTCTGGAAACACCATATATTTT. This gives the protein CASSSRATSGNTIYF.

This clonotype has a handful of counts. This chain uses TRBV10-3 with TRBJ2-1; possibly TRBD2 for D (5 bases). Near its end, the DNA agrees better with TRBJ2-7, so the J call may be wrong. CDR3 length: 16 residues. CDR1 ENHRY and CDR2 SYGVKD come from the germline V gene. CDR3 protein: CAISESNSGLSYEQYF. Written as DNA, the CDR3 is TGTGCCATCAGTGAGTCGAACAGCGGCCTCTCCTACGAGCAGTACTTC.

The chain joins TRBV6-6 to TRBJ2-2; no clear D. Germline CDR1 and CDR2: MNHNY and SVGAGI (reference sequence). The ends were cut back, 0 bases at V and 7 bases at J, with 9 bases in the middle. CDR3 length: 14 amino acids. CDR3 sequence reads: CASSYSIVGGELFF. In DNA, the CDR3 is TGTGCCAGCAGTTACTCAATAGTGGGCGGGGAGCTGTTTTTT.

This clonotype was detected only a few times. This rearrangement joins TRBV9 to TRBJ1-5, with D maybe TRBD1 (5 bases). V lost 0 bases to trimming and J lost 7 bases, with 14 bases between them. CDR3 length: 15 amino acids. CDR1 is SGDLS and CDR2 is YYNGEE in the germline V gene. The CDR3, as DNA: TGTGCCAGCAGCGTAGGGGGGAGGGAGGGCCAGCCCCAGCATTTT. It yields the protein CASSVGGREGQPQHF.

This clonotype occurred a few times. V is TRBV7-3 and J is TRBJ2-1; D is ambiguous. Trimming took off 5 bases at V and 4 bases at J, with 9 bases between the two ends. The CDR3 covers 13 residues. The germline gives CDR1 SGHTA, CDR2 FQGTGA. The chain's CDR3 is CASSPNFYNEQFF. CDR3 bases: TGTGCCAGCAGCCCAAACTTTTACAATGAGCAGTTCTTC.

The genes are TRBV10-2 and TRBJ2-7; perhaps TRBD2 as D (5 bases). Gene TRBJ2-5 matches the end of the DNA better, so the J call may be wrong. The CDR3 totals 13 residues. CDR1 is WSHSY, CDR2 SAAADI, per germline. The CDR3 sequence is CASHDYGKETQYF. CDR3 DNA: TGCGCCAGCCATGACTACGGGAAAGAGACCCAGTACTTC.

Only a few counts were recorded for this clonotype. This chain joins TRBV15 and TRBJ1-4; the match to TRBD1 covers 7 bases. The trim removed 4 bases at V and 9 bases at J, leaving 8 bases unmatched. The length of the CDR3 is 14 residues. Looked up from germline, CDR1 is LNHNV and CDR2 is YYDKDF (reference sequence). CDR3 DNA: TGTGCCACCAGCATTACAGGGGTTCCCCAAAAACTGTTTTTT. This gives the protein CATSITGVPQKLFF.

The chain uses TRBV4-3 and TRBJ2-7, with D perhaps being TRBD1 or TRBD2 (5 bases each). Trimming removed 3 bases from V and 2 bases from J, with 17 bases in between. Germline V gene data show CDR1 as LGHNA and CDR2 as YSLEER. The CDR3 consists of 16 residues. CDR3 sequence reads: CASSQDGGGWTYEQYF. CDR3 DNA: TGCGCCAGCAGCCAGGATGGGGGTGGGTGGACCTACGAGCAGTACTTC.

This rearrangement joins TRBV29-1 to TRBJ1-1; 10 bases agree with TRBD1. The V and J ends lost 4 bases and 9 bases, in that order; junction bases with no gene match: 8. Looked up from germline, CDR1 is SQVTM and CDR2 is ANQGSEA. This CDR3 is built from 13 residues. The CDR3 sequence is CSVGQGAGTKAFF. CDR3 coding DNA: TGCAGCGTTGGACAGGGGGCAGGGACTAAAGCTTTCTTT.

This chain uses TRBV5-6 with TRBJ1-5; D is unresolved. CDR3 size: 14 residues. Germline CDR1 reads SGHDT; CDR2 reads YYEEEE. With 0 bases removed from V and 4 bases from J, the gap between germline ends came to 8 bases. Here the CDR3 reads CASSLGRKNQPQHF. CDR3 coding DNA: TGTGCCAGCAGCTTGGGACGGAAGAATCAGCCCCAGCATTTT.